This TCR beta chain was recorded in a study of shared T cell receptors in the human thymus. This CDR3 region has 13 residues. The germline V gene has CDR1 MDHEN and CDR2 SYDVKM. V lost 7 bases, J lost 1 base, and 10 bases lay in between. This clone was seen only once. Clones were read by immunoSEQ multiplex PCR, and TCRdb kept only the in-frame ones, dropping some. The table shows more than 550,000 clones, with approximately 87% occurring only once. Another study also made use of these data, one on human thymus T cells. That publication notes: Healthy Finnish infants having corrective surgery for congenital heart defects served as donors. Thymic samples were excised during corrective heart operations. Apparent skewing of V and J gene usage characterized both thymic and blood repertoires. Highly overlapping thymic repertoires among unrelated individuals were reported in related research.

The sequence was obtained from a boy less than two years old with a congenital heart defect. J is TRBJ1-1 and V is TRBV28; no definite D call. The sample taken for sequencing was thymocytes. The CDR3 spells CASNPLQNTEAFF. For the CDR3, the DNA is TGTGCCAGCAATCCATTACAGAACACTGAAGCTTTCTTT.